What follows are 28 T cell receptor beta chains derived from one specimen sequenced in a study of T cells in Graves' hyperthyroidism and ophthalmopathy. Researchers amplified the TCR beta CDR3 regions from RNA transcripts. HTBI primers were employed in a first-round RT-PCR of the TCR CDR3. TCRdb re-called the multiplex PCR reads through MiXCR, storing one row per CDR3 protein. This sample has some 500,000 distinct CDR3 sequences; 14% occur once, and the top ten carry 15% to 20%. The sample comprised blood. These receptors all stem from a woman under 30 with Graves' hyperthyroidism.

The V gene is TRBV4-2, the J gene TRBJ1-2; D is undetermined. This CDR3 contains 13 residues. The V gene lost 0 bases and the J gene lost 4 bases, with 6 bases spanning the gap. Germline values: CDR1 LGHNA, CDR2 YNFKEQ. CDR3 amino acids: CASSQDQVYGYTF. DNA for the CDR3: TGTGCCAGCAGCCAAGACCAGGTCTATGGCTACACCTTC.

The table lists this clonotype with a few counts. The rearrangement joins TRBV10-1 to TRBJ2-1, with D unclear. Per germline, CDR1 WNHNN and CDR2 SYGVQD (reference sequence). The germline V and J ends were trimmed by 9 bases and 7 bases, with 7 bases remaining between them. The CDR3 has 10 residues. This chain's CDR3 is CASRKNEQFF. Here the CDR3 DNA reads TGCGCCAGTAGGAAGAATGAGCAGTTCTTC.

This rearrangement joins TRBV12-3 or TRBV12-4 to TRBJ2-7; D gene ambiguous. With 3 bases removed from V and 6 bases from J, the gap between germline ends came to 12 bases. The CDR3 consists of 13 residues. CDR3 in DNA: TGTGCCAGCAGTTTCCAAGCCCTGTCCGAGCAGTACTTC. It is translated as CASSFQALSEQYF.

V gene TRBV15 combines with J gene TRBJ2-7; 7 bases line up with TRBD1. V lost 5 bases and J lost 5; bases outside the gene matches: 9. CDR1 is LNHNV, CDR2 YYDKDF, per germline (reference sequence). This CDR3 contains 14 residues. The CDR3 nucleotides are TGTGCCACCAGCCACCGACAGGGAAGGGACGAGCAGTACGTC. Translated, it gives CATSHRQGRDEQYV.

This clonotype was seen repeatedly, ten times or more. The rearrangement links TRBV10-3 to TRBJ2-1, with D perhaps TRBD1 or TRBD2 (5 bases each). CDR3 size: 15 residues. Germline V gene lookup returns CDR1 ENHRY and CDR2 SYGVKD. The V end was cut by 1 base, the J end by 7 bases, with 14 bases between. CDR3 sequence: CAISEFEGPSNEQFF. The CDR3 bases are TGTGCCATCAGTGAGTTTGAGGGACCATCTAATGAGCAGTTCTTC.

The chain has TRBV20-1 and TRBJ1-2, with 9 bases identical to TRBD1. The CDR3 has 14 amino acids. Trimming at V came to 5 bases and at J to 5 bases, leaving 9 bases not matched to a gene. Germline V gene sequence: CDR1 DFQATT, CDR2 SNEGSKA (reference sequence). The CDR3 loop is CSAGQGTHLYGYTF. The CDR3 coding sequence is TGCAGTGCTGGACAGGGGACCCACCTTTATGGCTACACCTTC.

Ten or more counts support this clonotype. The chain recombines TRBV11-2 with TRBJ2-2; possibly TRBD2 for D (6 bases). CDR1 and CDR2 from the germline V gene are SGHAT and FQNNGV. Trimming took off 2 bases at V and 6 bases at J, with 10 bases between the two ends. The CDR3 loop spans 14 amino acids. The CDR3 nucleotides read TGTGCCAGCAGCTTACCGGGACTGCCCGGGGAGCTGTTTTTT. Translation gives CASSLPGLPGELFF.

The table lists this clonotype with many counts. The rearrangement uses TRBV29-1 and TRBJ2-3; no reliable D call. Trimming pared 2 bases from V and 0 bases from J, leaving 12 bases between. CDR1 and CDR2 (germline): SQVTM, ANQGSEA. The CDR3 is 15 residues long. The CDR3: CSVEFGRLSTDTQYF. For the CDR3, the DNA is TGCAGCGTTGAATTCGGTCGACTTAGCACAGATACGCAGTATTTT.

V gene TRBV20-1 combines with J gene TRBJ2-3, with 10 positions matching TRBD1. The trim removed 3 bases at V and 5 bases at J, leaving 2 bases unmatched. Germline values: CDR1 DFQATT, CDR2 SNEGSKA (reference sequence). CDR3 length equals 13 residues. CDR3 sequence reads: CSASRTGGDTQYF. The CDR3 DNA reads TGCAGTGCTAGCCGGACAGGGGGAGATACGCAGTATTTT.

This clonotype was detected many times. J is TRBJ1-5 and V is TRBV28; D gene uncertain. Germline CDR1 and CDR2: MDHEN and SYDVKM. The CDR3 has 12 residues. Trimming took off 8 bases at V and 3 bases at J, with 8 bases between the two ends. The CDR3: CASQRINQPQHF. Written as DNA, the CDR3 is TGTGCCAGCCAGAGGATCAATCAGCCCCAGCATTTT.

The chain employs TRBV20-1 and TRBJ2-1, with 9 bases lining up with TRBD2. The V and J ends lost 6 bases and 7 bases, in that order; junction bases with no gene match: 13. The CDR3 is 15 residues long. The germline CDR1 and CDR2 sequences are DFQATT and SNEGSKA (reference sequence). The chain's CDR3 is CSAPRAGGPSNEQFF. In DNA, the CDR3 is TGCAGTGCCCCCCGGGCGGGAGGGCCAAGTAATGAGCAGTTCTTC.

V gene TRBV7-8 combines with J gene TRBJ2-1; D may be TRBD2 (6 bases). Germline V lookup: CDR1 SGHVS, CDR2 FQNEAQ. Deletions cut 5 bases from V and 0 bases from J, with 11 bases between. This CDR3 has 15 amino acids. The CDR3: CASSEGLRSYNEQFF. CDR3 nucleotides: TGTGCCAGCAGCGAGGGACTCCGCTCCTACAATGAGCAGTTCTTC.

The chain is built from TRBV10-3 and TRBJ2-2, with D uncertain. The germline V gene encodes CDR1 ENHRY and CDR2 SYGVKD. The length of the CDR3 is 15 residues. The ends were cut back, 7 bases at V and 1 base at J, with 13 bases in the middle. CDR3 loop: CAITTERRNTGELFF. In DNA, the CDR3 is TGTGCCATCACAACCGAACGGAGGAACACCGGGGAGCTGTTTTTT.

In its sample, this clonotype was seen many times. This chain uses TRBV20-1 with TRBJ2-3; D tentatively reads TRBD1 or TRBD2 (7 bases each). V was pared by 8 bases and J by 1 base, with 10 bases between. Germline V CDR1 and CDR2: DFQATT, SNEGSKA (reference sequence). This CDR3 spans 12 amino acids. DNA for the CDR3: TGCAGTCAGGGGGGGGGCACAGATACGCAGTATTTT. Protein sequence: CSQGGGTDTQYF.

This clonotype was detected ten times or more. The chain has TRBV5-6 and TRBJ1-4; possible D gene TRBD1, 6 bases. Germline CDR1 and CDR2: SGHDT and YYEEEE. CDR3 size: 16 residues. The germline V and J ends were trimmed by 0 bases and 8 bases, with 17 bases remaining between them. The CDR3 sequence is CASSLARSLRGEKLFF. In nucleotides, the CDR3 is TGTGCCAGCAGCTTGGCCCGGAGTTTAAGGGGGGAAAAACTGTTTTTT.

This clonotype was found many times. The J gene is TRBJ2-1, the V gene TRBV5-1; TRBD2 matches 7 bases. The J segment lost 10 bases and the V segment lost 4 bases, leaving 17 bases of the junction unmatched. Looked up from germline, CDR1 is SGHRS and CDR2 is YFSETQ. The CDR3 totals 16 residues. CDR3 nucleotide sequence: TGCGCCAGCAGCCCTGGAGGGACTAATCCCCGGTCGGAGCAGTTCTTC. This translates into CASSPGGTNPRSEQFF.

The sample holds many counts of this clonotype. V is TRBV6-1 and J is TRBJ2-2, with D tentatively TRBD2 (5 bases). This CDR3 spans 13 amino acids. Germline values: CDR1 MNHNS, CDR2 SASEGT. V gave up 8 bases and J gave up 3 bases, with 10 bases separating them. In DNA form, the CDR3 reads TGTGCCAGCCGAGGGAGAGACACCGGGGAGCTGTTTTTT. Protein product: CASRGRDTGELFF.

This clonotype was seen more than once but under ten times. The V and J genes are TRBV28 and TRBJ1-5, with D tentatively TRBD1 (6 bases). The CDR3 loop spans 18 amino acids. The germline gives CDR1 MDHEN, CDR2 SYDVKM. Between the trimmed V and J ends, which lost 4 bases and 0 bases, there was a span of 19 bases. CDR3 DNA: TGTGCCAGCAGTTCCCCGGGACATGTGGGTAATAGCAATCAGCCCCAGCATTTT. It encodes CASSSPGHVGNSNQPQHF.

The sample holds a few counts of this clonotype. The chain has TRBV12-3 or TRBV12-4 and TRBJ2-7; D remains unclear. The CDR3 consists of 12 residues. CDR3 sequence reads: CAGSLGSYEQYV. Here the CDR3 DNA reads TGTGCCGGCAGTTTGGGTAGTTACGAGCAGTACGTC.

This clonotype was seen at least ten times. The J gene is TRBJ1-1, the V gene TRBV6-1; maybe TRBD1 (6 bases). Trimming took 5 bases from V and 0 from J, leaving 10 bases between them. The CDR3 consists of 14 residues. Germline V gene sequence: CDR1 MNHNS, CDR2 SASEGT. CDR3 DNA sequence: TGTGCCAGCAGTTACCAGGGGTTGAACACTGAAGCTTTCTTT. Translating gives CASSYQGLNTEAFF.

The genes are TRBV4-2 and TRBJ1-5; the D is unclear. Trimming removed 4 bases at V and 10 bases at J, with 14 bases between. The CDR3 consists of 13 residues. Germline V gene lookup returns CDR1 LGHNA and CDR2 YNFKEQ. This CDR3 reads CASSRLGKGPQHF. CDR3 nucleotides: TGTGCCAGCAGCCGCCTAGGGAAGGGTCCCCAGCATTTT.

The chain uses TRBV28 and TRBJ2-2; tentatively, D is TRBD1 (6 bases). V shed 10 bases and J shed 5 bases, with 17 bases lying between them. CDR3 length: 14 amino acids. Germline-derived CDR1 and CDR2 are MDHEN and SYDVKM. The CDR3 protein is CAIQGTGITGELFF. Written as DNA, the CDR3 is TGTGCCATCCAGGGGACGGGGATTACCGGGGAGCTGTTTTTT.

This clonotype was seen ten or more times. This chain links TRBV6-1 with TRBJ2-1; TRBD2 agrees at 10 bases. Losses at the gene ends were 7 bases for V and 4 bases for J; bases not matched to a gene: 10. The germline CDR1 and CDR2 sequences are MNHNS and SASEGT. The CDR3 covers 16 residues. DNA for the CDR3: TGTGCCAGCACTCCCCCGGGACTAGCGACTTACAATGAGCAGTTCTTC. It yields the protein CASTPPGLATYNEQFF.

This clonotype was counted at least ten times. The J gene is TRBJ2-2, the V gene TRBV12-3 or TRBV12-4; maybe TRBD2 (5 bases). Trimming took off 8 bases at V and 5 bases at J, with 21 bases between the two ends. The CDR3 has 16 residues. Here the CDR3 reads CASGPDGLRDTGELFF. CDR3 coding DNA: TGTGCCAGCGGCCCGGACGGACTGAGAGATACCGGGGAGCTGTTTTTT.

The chain uses TRBV11-2 and TRBJ1-6; D is unclear. There are 18 residues in the CDR3. V lost 5 bases to trimming and J lost 0 bases, with 17 bases between them. The germline CDR1 and CDR2 sequences are SGHAT and FQNNGV. DNA of the CDR3: TGTGCCAGCAGCCAGATGGCCAGGACTAACTCCTATAATTCACCCCTCCACTTT. Translating it yields CASSQMARTNSYNSPLHF.

The V gene is TRBV5-1, the J gene TRBJ2-5; maybe TRBD1 (6 bases). From germline, CDR1 is SGHRS and CDR2 YFSETQ. CDR3 length: 15 residues. The V gene lost 3 bases and the J gene lost 4 bases, with 16 bases spanning the gap. The CDR3 sequence: CASSSEAGVLETQYF. The CDR3 DNA is TGCGCCAGCAGCTCGGAGGCAGGGGTCCTAGAGACCCAGTACTTC.

Turning to this clonotype: At one boundary the junction diverges from the germline segment, which might be a read error. The gene calls are TRBV27 and TRBJ1-1, with 7 bases identical to TRBD1. The germline V gene encodes CDR1 MNHEY and CDR2 SMNVEV (reference sequence). This CDR3 has 13 amino acids. The CDR3 reads CASGLGGYTEAFF. CDR3 sequence (DNA): TGTGCCAGCGGTTTAGGGGGCTATACTGAAGCTTTCTTT.

As concerns this clonotype: A much larger clone is a single base away; this may be a read error. V is TRBV3-1 and J is TRBJ1-1, with TRBD1 as a possible D gene (6 bases). Germline V gene sequence: CDR1 LGHDT, CDR2 YNNKEL (reference sequence). This CDR3 is 15 amino acids long. CDR3 region: CARSQLGGLNTEAFF. In nucleotides, the CDR3 is TGTGCCAGGAGCCAATTAGGGGGATTGAACACTGAAGCTTTCTTT.